This T cell receptor (beta chain) was identified during a study of CD8+CD57+ T cells in acquired aplastic anemia. Turning to the study itself: The DNA of sorted CD4+ and CD8+ cells averaged 3.2 ug. Study results and caveats: Patients and controls had in common some 30 CD8+ CDR3 sequences.

Germline trimming cut 0 bases from V and 10 bases from J; bases unmatched to any gene: 12. CDR3 length equals 15 residues. The germline V gene has CDR1 DFQATT and CDR2 SNEGSKA (reference sequence). The study profiled TCR beta VDJ and CDR3 using genomic DNA as template. Each CDR3 protein is one row after TCRdb ran MiXCR on the reads. The repertoire has about 180,000 distinct CDR3 sequences, 48% of them found once; the top ten carry 13%. This clonotype showed up many times. Its target is unknown. Sequencing was done on patients that had shown CD8+CD57+ cell expansion by flow cytometry. Severe acquired aplastic anemia was the diagnosis recorded for all patients. None of the patients had been given any therapy when their blood was sampled.

The rearrangement uses TRBV20-1 and TRBJ1-2; 9 bases are a match to TRBD1. The sample was sorted CD4+, CD8+, or CD8+CD57+ T cells (not recorded which) from PBMCs. This TCR derives from a human donor with aplastic anemia. As DNA, the CDR3 is TGCAGTGCTAGAGATGGGACAGGGACGATAGCTGACTACACCTTC. Encoded protein: CSARDGTGTIADYTF.